These 14 T cell receptor beta chains came from one sample sequenced in a study of early T cells in non-severe SARS-CoV-2 infection. TCRdb reprocessed the 5' RACE reads with MiXCR, giving one entry per CDR3 protein. Of fewer than 40,000 distinct CDR3 sequences listed, about 6% are singletons. The sample was whole blood. These receptors all stem from an adult who was a healthcare worker with PCR-confirmed SARS-CoV-2 infection or an uninfected control (not recorded which).

This clonotype was counted at least ten times. The chain combines TRBV11-2 with TRBJ1-1; no reliable D call. V was shortened by 3 bases and J by 7 bases, with 6 bases between the two germline ends. This CDR3 spans 11 amino acids. Per the germline V gene, CDR1 is SGHAT and CDR2 is FQNNGV. This CDR3 reads CASSFGVEAFF. For the CDR3, the DNA is TGTGCCAGCAGCTTCGGTGTTGAAGCTTTCTTT.

The chain recombines TRBV28 with TRBJ1-4; D not certain. This CDR3 contains 13 residues. Germline V gives CDR1 MDHEN, CDR2 SYDVKM. Deletions cut 4 bases from V and 3 bases from J, with 6 bases between. In DNA form, the CDR3 reads TGTGCCAGCAGTTCCACACCTAATGAAAAACTGTTTTTT. Amino acid sequence: CASSSTPNEKLFF.

This clonotype was found many times. The rearrangement joins TRBV5-1 to TRBJ2-3; D call uncertain. Germline CDR1 and CDR2: SGHRS and YFSETQ. The CDR3 runs 16 residues. V was pared by 0 bases and J by 4 bases, with 15 bases between. The DNA of the CDR3 is TGCGCCAGCAGCTTGGAGGGCGGATTAGGGTCAGATACGCAGTATTTT. It is translated as CASSLEGGLGSDTQYF.

J is TRBJ1-6 and V is TRBV20-1; D gene unclear. V gave up 2 bases and J gave up 2 bases, with 13 bases separating them. Germline CDR1 is DFQATT and CDR2 is SNEGSKA (reference sequence). CDR3 length: 16 residues. CDR3 DNA: TGCAGTGCTAGACTGACGGCGGGCGCCTATAATTCACCCCTCCACTTT. It codes for CSARLTAGAYNSPLHF.

The rearrangement links TRBV20-1 to TRBJ2-7; weak D call: TRBD2 (5 bases). V gave up 3 bases and J gave up 2 bases, with 17 bases separating them. The CDR3 loop spans 15 amino acids. Germline assignment: CDR1 DFQATT and CDR2 SNEGSKA (reference sequence). The CDR3 protein is CSARLFGGSPYEQYF. The CDR3 nucleotides are TGCAGTGCTAGGCTATTCGGAGGCAGTCCCTACGAGCAGTACTTC.

The sample holds many counts of this clonotype. V and J are TRBV14 and TRBJ2-7; D is possibly TRBD1 (6 bases). The ends were cut back, 6 bases at V and 2 bases at J, with 14 bases in the middle. Germline V gives CDR1 SGHDN, CDR2 FVKESK. CDR3 length equals 14 residues. The CDR3 sequence is CASSPDRLAYEQYF. The CDR3 coding sequence is TGTGCCAGCAGTCCCGACAGGTTGGCCTACGAGCAGTACTTC.

This clonotype was seen ten or more times. V gene TRBV19 combines with J gene TRBJ2-2; D is possibly TRBD1 or TRBD2 (5 bases each). V was pared by 3 bases and J by 7 bases, with 15 bases between. Germline V lookup: CDR1 LNHDA, CDR2 SQIVND (reference sequence). The CDR3 extends over 15 amino acids. CDR3 residues: CASSIGDVSGGELFF. The CDR3 coding sequence is TGTGCCAGTAGTATTGGGGACGTCAGCGGCGGGGAGCTGTTTTTT. The variable domain in full, with the rest retrieved from reference TRBV19 and TRBJ2-2, is DGGITQSPKYLFRKEGQNVTLSCEQNLNHDAMYWYRQDPGQGLRLIYYSQIVNDFQKGDIAEGYSVSREKKESFPLTVTSAQKNPTAFYLCASSIGDVSGGELFFGEGSRLTVL.

This rearrangement joins TRBV3-1 to TRBJ2-2, with D hard to call. The CDR3 consists of 13 residues. In germline, CDR1 is LGHDT, CDR2 YNNKEL (reference sequence). The ends were cut back, 3 bases at V and 2 bases at J, with 4 bases in the middle. The CDR3 reads CASSQTNTGELFF. The CDR3 nucleotides are TGTGCCAGCAGCCAGACAAACACCGGGGAGCTGTTTTTT.

This clonotype was seen repeatedly, ten times or more. The V gene is TRBV6-5, the J gene TRBJ1-2; tentative D call: TRBD1 (6 bases). Trimming cost V 0 bases and J 4 bases, with 12 bases left between them. The CDR3 has 15 amino acids. From germline, CDR1 is MNHEY and CDR2 SVGAGI. The CDR3 here is CASSYSGGGSYGYTF. CDR3 DNA sequence: TGTGCCAGCAGTTACTCTGGAGGGGGGAGCTATGGCTACACCTTC.

This clonotype was found many times. The V and J genes are TRBV29-1 and TRBJ1-2; tentatively, D is TRBD1 (5 bases). CDR3 length: 12 residues. Germline-derived CDR1 and CDR2 are SQVTM and ANQGSEA. The V end was cut by 3 bases, the J end by 7 bases, with 12 bases between. The CDR3: CSVDRQGLGYTF. The CDR3 nucleotides read TGCAGCGTTGATAGGCAGGGTCTTGGCTACACCTTC.

In its sample, this clonotype was seen many times. The rearrangement uses TRBV12-3 or TRBV12-4 and TRBJ1-1; 7 bases match TRBD1. The V segment lost 4 bases and the J segment 3 bases; nucleotides outside the gene matches: 8. The CDR3 is 15 amino acids. The CDR3 nucleotides are TGTGCCAGCAGTTCCTACAGGGGCTATGACACTGAAGCTTTCTTT. It encodes CASSSYRGYDTEAFF.

The chain uses TRBV7-9 and TRBJ2-1; 11 bases agree with TRBD1. The length of the CDR3 is 14 residues. V lost 5 bases, J lost 8 bases, and 5 bases stayed unmatched. Looked up from germline, CDR1 is SEHNR and CDR2 is FQNEAQ (reference sequence). CDR3 bases: TGTGCCAGCAGCCCCGGGACAGGGGGGGATGAGCAGTTCTTC. It translates to CASSPGTGGDEQFF.

The sample holds many counts of this clonotype. V gene TRBV5-4 combines with J gene TRBJ2-1; the match to TRBD2 covers 9 bases. This CDR3 has 13 residues. Germline V gives CDR1 SGHNT, CDR2 YYREEE (reference sequence). The ends lost 1 base at V and 15 bases at J; junction bases unmatched: 8. CDR3 residues: CASSLRSAGGLFF. The CDR3 DNA reads TGTGCCAGCAGCTTGAGGTCGGCGGGAGGGCTGTTCTTC.

In this sample, this clonotype turned up many times. The chain uses TRBV2 and TRBJ1-1, with D unclear. V lost 4 bases and J 0 bases, leaving 6 bases between the germline ends. From germline, CDR1 is SNHLY and CDR2 FYNNEI. The CDR3 sequence is 13 residues long. CDR3 DNA sequence: TGTGCCAGCAGTGTTAGCGTGAACACTGAAGCTTTCTTT. This gives the protein CASSVSVNTEAFF.